Shown below are 25 T cell receptor beta chains from a single sample sequenced in a study of T cell responses to AZD1222 COVID-19 vaccine. Here immunoSEQ multiplex PCR was the method, and the copy in TCRdb shows in-frame clones only, minus some. The data hold approximately 100,000 clones, with just under 90% observed a single time. Source: peripheral blood, taken on day 0 of AZD1222 vaccination. Receptor source: an adult in good health.

V usage is TRBV6-2 or TRBV6-3 and J usage is TRBJ2-1; D call uncertain. Deletions cut 4 bases from V and 6 bases from J, with 10 bases between. Germline V lookup: CDR1 MNHEY, CDR2 SVGEGT. The CDR3 consists of 13 residues. The CDR3 DNA reads TGTGCCAGCAGTTTTATCCTGGCCAATGAGCAGTTCTTC. Encoded protein: CASSFILANEQFF.

V usage is TRBV28 and J usage is TRBJ1-1, with no clear D. Germline loops: CDR1 MDHEN, CDR2 SYDVKM. The V end was cut by 5 bases, the J end by 6 bases, with 7 bases between. The CDR3 loop spans 11 amino acids. CDR3 sequence reads: CASSGQAEAFF. CDR3 nucleotide sequence: TGTGCCAGCAGTGGGCAGGCTGAAGCTTTCTTT.

This CDR3 is CASSAQLEQYF. The CDR3 nucleotides read TGTGCCAGCAGCGCCCAACTCGAGCAGTACTTC. The rearrangement uses TRBV7-2 and TRBJ2-7; D gene ambiguous. This CDR3 has 11 amino acids. Trimming took off 5 bases at V and 6 bases at J, with 8 bases between the two ends. Germline CDR1 and CDR2: SGHTA and FQGNSA.

The J gene is TRBJ2-5, the V gene TRBV3-1 (or the pseudogene TRBV3-2); perhaps TRBD1 as D (5 bases). The V and J ends lost 2 bases and 2 bases respectively, with 15 bases between them. The CDR3 extends over 16 amino acids. Germline CDR1 LGHDT, CDR2 YNNKEL (reference sequence). CDR3 protein: CASSQRPGFGQETQYF. The CDR3 DNA reads TGTGCCAGCAGCCAAAGGCCAGGGTTTGGGCAAGAGACCCAGTACTTC.

The chain uses TRBV7-2 and TRBJ1-5; D is unclear. In germline, CDR1 is SGHTA, CDR2 FQGNSA. V was clipped by 1 base and J by 5 bases, with 6 bases between them. The CDR3 runs to 13 residues. CDR3 region: CASSLGRDQPQHF. The CDR3 DNA is TGTGCCAGCAGCTTAGGGAGGGATCAGCCCCAGCATTTT. The complete variable domain, with remaining parts taken from reference TRBV7-2 and TRBJ1-5, reads GAGVSQSPSNKVTEKGKDVELRCDPISGHTALYWYRQSLGQGLEFLIYFQGNSAPDKSGLPSDRFSAERTGGSVSTLTIQRTQQEDSAVYLCASSLGRDQPQHFGDGTRLSIL.

This clone was seen a single time. The J gene is TRBJ1-5, the V gene TRBV28; TRBD1 aligns across 8 bases. J lost 6 bases, V lost 10 bases, and 8 bases had no gene match. Germline CDR1 MDHEN, CDR2 SYDVKM. The CDR3 sequence is 13 residues long. The CDR3 spells CATWSRGLQPQHF. The CDR3 DNA reads as TGTGCCACCTGGAGCAGGGGGCTTCAGCCCCAGCATTTT. The full variable domain, in which reference TRBV28 and TRBJ1-5 provide the parts outside the CDR3, is DVKVTQSSRYLVKRTGEKVFLECVQDMDHENMFWYRQDPGLGLRLIYFSYDVKMKEKGDIPEGYSVSREKKERFSLILESASTNQTSMYLCATWSRGLQPQHFGDGTRLSIL.

V usage is TRBV6-5 and J usage is TRBJ1-1; D uncertain. V was cut by 5 bases and J by 4 bases, with 11 bases left in between. The CDR3 is made up of 13 amino acids. Germline V gene lookup returns CDR1 MNHEY and CDR2 SVGAGI. CDR3: CASSLRWGTEAFF. Here the CDR3 DNA reads TGTGCCAGCAGTCTAAGGTGGGGCACTGAAGCTTTCTTT.

This clone was detected a few times. The chain couples TRBV28 to TRBJ1-4, with D maybe TRBD1 (6 bases). The CDR3 consists of 14 residues. V was clipped by 3 bases and J by 4 bases, with 9 bases between them. Germline CDR1 MDHEN, CDR2 SYDVKM. The CDR3 protein is CASSLGGLNEKLFF. The CDR3 DNA sequence: TGTGCCAGCAGTTTGGGGGGCCTTAATGAAAAACTGTTTTTT.

This clone was seen a handful of times. The chain's CDR3 is CASSLEPNRQHTF. The CDR3 DNA reads as TGTGCCAGCAGCTTGGAGCCGAACAGGCAGCACACCTTC. The gene calls are TRBV5-4 and TRBJ1-2, with D perhaps matching TRBD1 (5 bases). Trimming took 0 bases from V and 12 from J, leaving 15 bases between them. CDR1 is SGHNT and CDR2 is YYREEE in the germline V gene (reference sequence). The CDR3 spans 13 residues.

The V gene is TRBV19, the J gene TRBJ1-3, with D possibly matching TRBD1 (5 bases). CDR1 is LNHDA, CDR2 SQIVND, per germline (reference sequence). Trimming took 3 bases from V and 2 from J, leaving 8 bases between them. The length of the CDR3 is 14 residues. DNA for the CDR3: TGTGCCAGTAGTATTTCAGGGACTGGAAACACCATATATTTT. Residues: CASSISGTGNTIYF. Full variable domain (rest looked up from reference TRBV19 and TRBJ1-3): DGGITQSPKYLFRKEGQNVTLSCEQNLNHDAMYWYRQDPGQGLRLIYYSQIVNDFQKGDIAEGYSVSREKKESFPLTVTSAQKNPTAFYLCASSISGTGNTIYFGEGSWLTVV.

V and J are TRBV18 and TRBJ1-5; no reliable D call. Trimming shortened V by 3 bases and J by 5 bases, and 8 bases separated the two germline ends. The CDR3 extends over 13 amino acids. The germline V gene encodes CDR1 KGHSH and CDR2 LQKENI. DNA for the CDR3: TGTGCCAGCTCACCGGGCGTGGATCAGCCCCAGCATTTT. It encodes CASSPGVDQPQHF.

The chain carries TRBV5-1 and TRBJ2-3, with a possible D match to TRBD1 (6 bases). The CDR3 runs to 19 residues. Trimming took 0 bases from V and 2 from J, leaving 22 bases between them. CDR1 and CDR2 (germline): SGHRS, YFSETQ. This CDR3 is CASSLEDPTGYLLTDTQYF. CDR3 bases: TGCGCCAGCAGCTTGGAAGATCCGACAGGCTACCTACTCACAGATACGCAGTATTTT.

The gene calls are TRBV6-5 and TRBJ2-3; D call uncertain. The CDR3 runs 13 residues. The V end was cut by 6 bases, the J end by 2 bases, with 9 bases between. Germline lookup yields CDR1 MNHEY and CDR2 SVGAGI. CDR3 in amino acids: CASSLEYTDTQYF. CDR3 in DNA: TGTGCCAGCAGCCTGGAATACACAGATACGCAGTATTTT.

The V gene is TRBV6-5, the J gene TRBJ1-6, with 11 bases aligning to TRBD1. Germline CDR1 is MNHEY and CDR2 is SVGAGI. This CDR3 spans 14 amino acids. V dropped 7 bases and J dropped 10; count of bases not matched to a gene: 6. The CDR3 DNA sequence: TGTGCCAGCACCCCGGGACAGGGGGTATCACCCCTCCACTTT. Protein product: CASTPGQGVSPLHF.

J is TRBJ2-7 and V is TRBV30; D may be TRBD1 (5 bases). The CDR3 spans 13 residues. Germline loops: CDR1 GTSNPN, CDR2 SVGIG (reference sequence). V was cut by 2 bases and J by 3 bases, with 11 bases left in between. This CDR3 reads CAWSLDRNYEQYF. The CDR3 DNA follows: TGTGCCTGGAGTCTCGACAGAAACTACGAGCAGTACTTC.

V gene TRBV28 combines with J gene TRBJ2-2; 10 nucleotides line up with TRBD1. The ends lost 8 bases at V and 2 bases at J; junction bases unmatched: 5. CDR1 MDHEN and CDR2 SYDVKM come from the germline V gene. The CDR3 totals 15 residues. This CDR3 reads CASSGTGVNTGELFF. CDR3 sequence (DNA): TGTGCCAGCTCCGGGACAGGGGTAAACACCGGGGAGCTGTTTTTT.

The chain carries TRBV19 and TRBJ1-5; D remains unclear. Trimming left V 0 bases short and J 11 bases short, with 17 bases between. Germline CDR1 reads LNHDA; CDR2 reads SQIVND (reference sequence). The CDR3 covers 15 residues. The CDR3 loop reads CASSIDLQRPTAQHF. CDR3 bases: TGTGCCAGTAGTATAGATCTGCAGAGGCCCACGGCCCAGCATTTT.

V gene TRBV18 combines with J gene TRBJ1-6; D is unclear. The CDR3 covers 20 residues. The germline gives CDR1 KGHSH, CDR2 LQKENI. Trimming shortened V by 6 bases and J by 0 bases, and 24 bases separated the two germline ends. Here the CDR3 reads CASSQSGPAFDLSYNSPLHF. CDR3 bases: TGTGCCAGCTCCCAATCCGGGCCGGCCTTTGATCTCTCCTATAATTCACCCCTCCACTTT.

V and J are TRBV5-1 and TRBJ1-6; 9 positions agree with TRBD1. This CDR3 spans 15 amino acids. Germline V gene data show CDR1 as SGHRS and CDR2 as YFSETQ. V lost 1 base and J lost 8; bases outside the gene matches: 4. CDR3 protein: CASSLRTGVDSPLHF. CDR3 sequence (DNA): TGCGCCAGCAGCTTGCGGACAGGGGTAGATTCACCCCTCCACTTT.

The rearrangement uses TRBV4-1 and TRBJ2-1, with D possibly matching TRBD2 (5 bases). From germline, CDR1 is MGHRA and CDR2 YSYEKL. The CDR3 runs 17 residues. Trimming cost V 1 base and J 4 bases, with 17 bases left between them. DNA for the CDR3: TGCGCCAGCAGCCAAGCAAGTGGACGGGGTCTTTACAATGAGCAGTTCTTC. This translates into CASSQASGRGLYNEQFF.

The rearrangement uses TRBV19 and TRBJ2-1; 7 nucleotides agree with TRBD1. This CDR3 contains 17 residues. Germline assignment: CDR1 LNHDA and CDR2 SQIVND (reference sequence). Trimming cost V 9 bases and J 3 bases; bases outside gene matches: 17. The CDR3 bases are TGTGCCAGCATTGGTGGGATAGACAGGGTTGTCTACAATGAGCAGTTCTTC. Amino acids: CASIGGIDRVVYNEQFF.

The rearrangement links TRBV7-3 to TRBJ1-1; 9 nucleotides match TRBD1. Germline lookup yields CDR1 SGHTA and CDR2 FQGTGA. V lost 5 bases to trimming and J lost 5 bases; unmatched junction nucleotides: 12. The length of the CDR3 is 16 residues. The CDR3 spells CASSLYAGTGKTEAFF. The CDR3 nucleotides read TGTGCCAGCAGCCTTTACGCCGGGACAGGGAAGACTGAAGCTTTCTTT. The whole variable domain, remainder taken from reference TRBV7-3 and TRBJ1-1, is GAGVSQTPSNKVTEKGKYVELRCDPISGHTALYWYRQSLGQGPEFLIYFQGTGAADDSGLPNDRFFAVRPEGSVSTLKIQRTERGDSAVYLCASSLYAGTGKTEAFFGQGTRLTVV.

The V gene is TRBV15, the J gene TRBJ1-1; a possible D gene is TRBD1 (5 bases). From germline, CDR1 is LNHNV and CDR2 YYDKDF (reference sequence). This CDR3 is 12 amino acids long. V gave up 0 bases and J gave up 9 bases, with 8 bases separating them. CDR3 nucleotide sequence: TGTGCCACCAGCAGAGACAGGGAGAAAGCTTTCTTT. Encoded protein: CATSRDREKAFF.

V and J are TRBV6-1 and TRBJ1-2; 7 bases line up with TRBD1. The CDR3 covers 18 residues. Germline-derived CDR1 and CDR2 are MNHNS and SASEGT. V lost 4 bases, J lost 5 bases, and 19 bases stayed unmatched. CDR3 loop: CASSAPRGQRTTRYGYTF. CDR3 DNA sequence: TGTGCCAGCAGTGCACCAAGGGGGCAACGGACAACTCGGTATGGCTACACCTTC.

The J gene is TRBJ1-6, the V gene TRBV6-1, with a weak D call TRBD1 (5 bases). V was pared by 2 bases and J by 7 bases, with 12 bases between. Looked up from germline, CDR1 is MNHNS and CDR2 is SASEGT. The CDR3 contains 15 residues. The CDR3 DNA follows: TGTGCCAGCAGTGAAACGCAGGGCGGCAATTCACCCCTCCACTTT. It yields the protein CASSETQGGNSPLHF.